This TCR beta chain was recovered during a study of T cell repertoires in cytomegalovirus infection. Study details: The authors used CMV epitopes that were HLA-C-restricted (recently identified) and HLA-B-restricted (well studied). Signatures in public TCR beta sequences pointed to both CMV infection and matching HLA type. Study-wide points: People with CMV and the relevant HLA were identified by cumulative public TCR beta family frequency.

Worth noting for this clonotype: Antigen specificity is unknown.

Using its own MiXCR run on the reads, TCRdb lists one record per CDR3 protein. The sample comprises 450,000 to 600,000 distinct CDR3 sequences, roughly a third of which are singletons, and roughly a sixth rests with the top ten. Germline CDR1 is KGHSH and CDR2 is LQKENI. The CDR3 has 14 amino acids. Losses at the gene ends were 1 base for V and 4 bases for J; bases not matched to a gene: 3. The material was cultured PBMCs, obtained from culture after CMV antigen stimulation. This receptor was obtained from a human donor in good health (CMV status not recorded). Some clones in this sample may be carry-over from other donors' samples. This chain uses TRBV18 with TRBJ2-5; 7 bases align to TRBD1. The CDR3 reads CASSPQGAPETQYF. CDR3 DNA sequence: TGTGCCAGCTCACCACAGGGGGCCCCAGAGACCCAGTACTTC. The full variable domain, with the rest looked up from reference TRBV18 and TRBJ2-5, is NAGVMQNPRHLVRRRGQEARLRCSPMKGHSHVYWYRQLPEEGLKFMVYLQKENIIDESGMPKERFSAEFPKEGPSILRIQQVVRGDSAAYFCASSPQGAPETQYFGPGTRLLVL.